A selection of T cell receptor beta chains follows, all from one sample in a study of cytomegalovirus exposure and HLA in healthy donors. TCRdb's table, derived via immunoSEQ multiplex PCR, lists solely in-frame clones and lacks some. The data contain tens of thousands of clones, around four fifths of them singletons. Material: PBMCs. The receptors stem from a man younger than 40 in good health and CMV-seropositive. CDR3s include the opening cysteine and the closing phenylalanine or tryptophan. The D gene is left open where the match is weak. Some rows mark clone size as missing; the rest say once, few, many or name a class of expanded clone.

TRBV5-4	NA	TRBJ1-1	NA	CASSLALSTDSSRRNTEAFF	TGTGCCAGCAGCTTGGCCCTCTCAACCGACTCGAGTCGGAGGAACACTGAAGCTTTCTTT
TRBV28	TRBD1	TRBJ2-3	NA	CASSTTGEADTQYF	TGTGCCAGCAGTACGACAGGGGAGGCAGATACGCAGTATTTT
TRBV6-1	TRBD1	TRBJ1-1	NA	CASRGTGLNTEAFF	TGTGCCAGCAGGGGGACAGGGCTGAACACTGAAGCTTTCTTT
TRBV27	TRBD1	TRBJ1-5	NA	CASSLLGPGQGDNQPQHF	TGTGCCAGCAGTTTATTGGGCCCGGGACAGGGGGACAATCAGCCCCAGCATTTT
TRBV7-6	TRBD2	TRBJ2-1	NA	CASSLRTSGTTYNEQFF	TGTGCCAGCAGCCTGAGGACTAGCGGGACAACCTACAATGAGCAGTTCTTC
TRBV27	TRBD2	TRBJ2-1	NA	CASVDSGSRNEQFF	TGTGCCAGCGTAGATAGCGGGAGTCGGAATGAGCAGTTCTTC
TRBV6-1	TRBD1	TRBJ2-1	NA	CASSTQGYNEQFF	TGTGCCAGCAGTACACAGGGGTACAATGAGCAGTTCTTC
TRBV18	NA	TRBJ2-3	NA	CASSSTQEGAQYF	TGTGCCAGCTCATCCACCCAAGAAGGGGCGCAGTATTTT
TRBV28	TRBD1	TRBJ1-5	NA	CASSLGTAGNQPQHF	TGTGCCAGCAGCCTAGGGACAGCCGGCAATCAGCCCCAGCATTTT
TRBV5-1	NA	TRBJ2-2	NA	CASSRGTGELFF	TGCGCCAGCAGTAGAGGGACCGGGGAGCTGTTTTTT
TRBV5-1	TRBD2	TRBJ2-5	NA	CASSLRTSGISGETQYF	TGCGCCAGCAGCCTACGGACTAGCGGGATCTCGGGAGAGACCCAGTACTTC
TRBV6-5	TRBD1	TRBJ2-7	NA	CASSQGTAYEQYF	TGTGCCAGCAGTCAGGGGACAGCCTACGAGCAGTACTTC
TRBV9	NA	TRBJ2-7	few	CASSPRNWQYF	TGTGCCAGCAGCCCCAGGAATTGGCAGTACTTC